This T cell receptor (beta chain) was sequenced in a study of blood T cell repertoires in COVID-19. Looked up from germline, CDR1 is LGHDT and CDR2 is YNNKEL (reference sequence). The V end lost 8 bases, the J end lost 4 bases, and 11 bases lay between the germline ends. This CDR3 comprises 12 residues. Assay: immunoSEQ multiplex PCR; the TCRdb copy retains only in-frame clones and omits some. The sample records roughly 380,000 clones, around 84% being singletons. The chain recombines TRBV3-1 (or the pseudogene TRBV3-2) with TRBJ1-2; tentative D call: TRBD1 (5 bases). The material sequenced was peripheral blood. The source of this sequence is a woman aged 18 to 35 with acute or convalescent COVID-19. In nucleotides, the CDR3 is TGTGCCAGCTTGGGGGGGAGCTATGGCTACACCTTC. Amino acid sequence: CASLGGSYGYTF.